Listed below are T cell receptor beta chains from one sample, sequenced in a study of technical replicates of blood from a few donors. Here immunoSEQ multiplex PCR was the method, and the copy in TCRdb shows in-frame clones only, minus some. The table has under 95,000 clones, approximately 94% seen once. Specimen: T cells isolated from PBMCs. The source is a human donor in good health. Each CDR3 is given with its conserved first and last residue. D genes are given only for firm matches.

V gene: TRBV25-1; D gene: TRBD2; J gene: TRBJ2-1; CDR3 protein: CASSPISGGAYEQFF
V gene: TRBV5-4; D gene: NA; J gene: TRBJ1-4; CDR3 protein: CASSLGSGGAGNEKLFF
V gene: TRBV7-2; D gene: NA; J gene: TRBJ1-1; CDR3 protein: CASSFHATGEAFF
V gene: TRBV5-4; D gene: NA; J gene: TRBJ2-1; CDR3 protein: CASSPHVGHYNEQFF
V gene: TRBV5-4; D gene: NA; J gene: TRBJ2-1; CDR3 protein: CASSSGGVDNEQFF
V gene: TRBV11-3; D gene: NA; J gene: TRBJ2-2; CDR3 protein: CASSPQTGKTGELFF
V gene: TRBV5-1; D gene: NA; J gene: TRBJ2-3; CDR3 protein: CASSLGQGSDTQYF
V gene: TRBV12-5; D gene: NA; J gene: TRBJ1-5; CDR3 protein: CAGNLDQPQHF
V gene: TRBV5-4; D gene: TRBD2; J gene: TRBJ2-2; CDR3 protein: CASSSTSGENTGELFF
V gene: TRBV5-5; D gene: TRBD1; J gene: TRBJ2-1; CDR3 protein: CASSSTGEVNEQFF
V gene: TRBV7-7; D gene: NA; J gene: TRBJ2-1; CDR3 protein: CASSSSLNNEQFF
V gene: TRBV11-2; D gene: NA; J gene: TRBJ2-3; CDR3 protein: CASSPIFTHTDTQYF
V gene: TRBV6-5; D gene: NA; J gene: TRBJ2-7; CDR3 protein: CASSAGYEQYF
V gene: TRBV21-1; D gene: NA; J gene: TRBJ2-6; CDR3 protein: CASSKVLRLSSGANVLTF
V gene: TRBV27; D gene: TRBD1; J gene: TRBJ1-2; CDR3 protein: CASSPAPGDSYGYTF
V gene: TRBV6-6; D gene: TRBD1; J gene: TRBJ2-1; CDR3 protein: CASRDDRGINEQFF
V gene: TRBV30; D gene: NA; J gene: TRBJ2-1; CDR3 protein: CAWSNGGGSGLFF
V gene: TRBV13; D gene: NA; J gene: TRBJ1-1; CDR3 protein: CASGEHNAEAFF
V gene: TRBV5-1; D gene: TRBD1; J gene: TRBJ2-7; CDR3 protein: CASSKTGGYEQYF
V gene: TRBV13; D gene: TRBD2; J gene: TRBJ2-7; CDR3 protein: CASSLRTSGTHEQYF
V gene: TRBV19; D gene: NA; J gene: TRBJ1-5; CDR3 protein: CASTFGGGEQPQHF
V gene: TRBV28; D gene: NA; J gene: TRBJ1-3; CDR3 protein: CASGVRAPGNTIYF
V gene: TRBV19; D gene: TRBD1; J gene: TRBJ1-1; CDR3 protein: CASSFGTGPLNTEAFF
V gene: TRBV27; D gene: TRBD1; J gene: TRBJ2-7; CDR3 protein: CASSFQGQSYEQYF
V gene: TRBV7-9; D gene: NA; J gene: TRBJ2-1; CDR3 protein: CASSLDSFLNEQFF
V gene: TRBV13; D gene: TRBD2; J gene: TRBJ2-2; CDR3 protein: CASSLGLAGAPGGTGELFF
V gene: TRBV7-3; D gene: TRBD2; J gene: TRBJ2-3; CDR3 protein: CASSLQRGGGTQYF
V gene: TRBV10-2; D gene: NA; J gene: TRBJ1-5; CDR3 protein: CASNPGSSNQPQHF
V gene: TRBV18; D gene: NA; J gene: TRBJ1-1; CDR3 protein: CASSPQPDTEAFF
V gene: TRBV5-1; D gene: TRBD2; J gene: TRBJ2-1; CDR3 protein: CASSLDGGASYNEQFF
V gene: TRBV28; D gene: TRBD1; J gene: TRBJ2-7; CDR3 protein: CASSSGQSSYEQYF
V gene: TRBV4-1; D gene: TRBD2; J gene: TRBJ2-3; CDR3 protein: CASSPWTSGGNTQYF
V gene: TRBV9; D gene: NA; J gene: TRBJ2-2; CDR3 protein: CASSVADTGELFF
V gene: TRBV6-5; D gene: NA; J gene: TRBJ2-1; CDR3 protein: CATSRGPYNEQFF
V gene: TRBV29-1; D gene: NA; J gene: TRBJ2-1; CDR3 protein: CSVRSWNEQFF
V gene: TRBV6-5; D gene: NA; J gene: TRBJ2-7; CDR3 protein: CASSYSLGQFKKQYF
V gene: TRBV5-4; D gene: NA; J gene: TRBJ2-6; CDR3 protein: CASSSNSHSGANVLTF
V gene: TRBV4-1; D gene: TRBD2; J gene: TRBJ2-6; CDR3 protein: CASSPLLSGRASSGANVLTF
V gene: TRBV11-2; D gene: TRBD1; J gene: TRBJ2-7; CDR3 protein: CASRGNRGSTSNEQYF
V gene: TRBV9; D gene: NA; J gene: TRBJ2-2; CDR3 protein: CASTVEITGELFF
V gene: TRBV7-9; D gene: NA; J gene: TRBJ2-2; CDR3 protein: CASRTGLVGELFF
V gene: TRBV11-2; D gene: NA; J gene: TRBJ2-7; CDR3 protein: CASSLVELAIVHEQYF
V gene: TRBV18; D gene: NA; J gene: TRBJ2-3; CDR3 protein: CASSPGGLSTDTQYF
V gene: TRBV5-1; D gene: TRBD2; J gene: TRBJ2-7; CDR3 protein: CASSLAGSGGGEQYF
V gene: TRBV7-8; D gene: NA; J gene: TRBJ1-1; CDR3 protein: CASSHTLNTEAFF
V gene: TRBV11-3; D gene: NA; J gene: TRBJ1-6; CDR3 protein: CASSYSGRSYNSPLHF
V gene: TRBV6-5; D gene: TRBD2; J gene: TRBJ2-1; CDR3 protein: CASSPPAGGWNEQFF
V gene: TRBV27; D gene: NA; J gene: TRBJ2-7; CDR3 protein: CASSLGLATHEQYF
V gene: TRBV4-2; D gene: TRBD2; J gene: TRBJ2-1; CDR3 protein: CASSQEAGGISYNEQFF
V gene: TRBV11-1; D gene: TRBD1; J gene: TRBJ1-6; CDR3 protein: CASSLDRGFNSPLHF
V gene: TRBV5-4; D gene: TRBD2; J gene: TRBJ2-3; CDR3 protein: CASSPGTSDTDTQYF
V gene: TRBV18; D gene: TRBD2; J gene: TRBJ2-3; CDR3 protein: CASSYSGGADTQYF
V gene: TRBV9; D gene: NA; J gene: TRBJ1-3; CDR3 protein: CASSVAPSSGNTIYF
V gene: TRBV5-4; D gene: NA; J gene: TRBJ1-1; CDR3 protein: CASSLERTNTEAFF
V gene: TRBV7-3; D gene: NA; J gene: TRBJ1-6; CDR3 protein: CASSWASSPLHF